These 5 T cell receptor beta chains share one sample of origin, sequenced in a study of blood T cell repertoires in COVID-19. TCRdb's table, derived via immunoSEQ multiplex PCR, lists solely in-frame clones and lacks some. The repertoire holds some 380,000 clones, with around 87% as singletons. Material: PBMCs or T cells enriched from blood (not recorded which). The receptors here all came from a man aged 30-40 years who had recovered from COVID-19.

Written as DNA, the CDR3 is TGTGCCAGCAGCCTTGGGGCCTTAGCAAACACAGATACGCAGTATTTT. It encodes CASSLGALANTDTQYF. The V and J genes are TRBV7-8 and TRBJ2-3; a weak D match, TRBD1 (5 bases). Germline CDR1 reads SGHVS; CDR2 reads FQNEAQ. This CDR3 spans 16 amino acids. The V end lost 5 bases, the J end lost 2 bases, and 17 bases lay between the germline ends.

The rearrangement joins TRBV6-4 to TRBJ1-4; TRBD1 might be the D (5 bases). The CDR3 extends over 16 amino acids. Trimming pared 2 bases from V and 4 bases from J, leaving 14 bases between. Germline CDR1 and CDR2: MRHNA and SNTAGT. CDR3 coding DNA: TGTGCCAGCAGTGACCCAGTGGGGGGTTTTAATGAAAAACTGTTTTTT. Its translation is CASSDPVGGFNEKLFF.

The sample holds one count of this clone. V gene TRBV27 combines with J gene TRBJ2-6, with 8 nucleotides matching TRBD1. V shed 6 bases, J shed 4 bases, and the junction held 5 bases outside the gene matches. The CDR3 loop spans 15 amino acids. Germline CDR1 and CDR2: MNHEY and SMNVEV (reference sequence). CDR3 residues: CASSQTGAGANVLTF. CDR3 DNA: TGTGCCAGCAGCCAGACAGGGGCCGGGGCCAACGTCCTGACTTTC.

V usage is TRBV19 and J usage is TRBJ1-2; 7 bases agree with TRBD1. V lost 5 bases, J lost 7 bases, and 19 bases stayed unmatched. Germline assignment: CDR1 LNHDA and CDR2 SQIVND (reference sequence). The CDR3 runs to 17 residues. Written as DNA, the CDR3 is TGTGCCAGTAGTGGTATTCTCGACAGGGCTGTAATATCTGGCTACACCTTC. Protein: CASSGILDRAVISGYTF.

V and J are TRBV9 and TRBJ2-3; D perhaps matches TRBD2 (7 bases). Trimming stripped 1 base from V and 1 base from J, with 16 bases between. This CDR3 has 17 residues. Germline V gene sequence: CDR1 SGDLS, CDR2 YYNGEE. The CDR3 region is CASSVLWGGLGTDTQYF. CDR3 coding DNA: TGTGCCAGCAGCGTACTTTGGGGGGGGCTTGGCACAGATACGCAGTATTTT.